Shown below are 16 T cell receptor beta chains from a single sample sequenced in a study of breast tumors, draining lymph nodes, adjacent tissues (dated by TCRdb to about 2016). The library came from multiplex PCR. The run used an Illumina HiSeq 2000. TCRdb reworked the public reads: Q25 trimming with fastp, MiXCR clone assembly, productive beta chains retained. Records with the same CDR3 protein are collapsed into one entry carrying the most frequent genes and DNA. This sample has around 130,000 distinct CDR3 sequences in its table, and about 20% of those were observed once. The ten largest make up 2.2% of the sample. The lymph node samples were taken from the axillary draining lymph nodes of breast cancer patients. Sequenced sample: axillary lymph node tissue. The receptor source for this set is a female donor with breast cancer. Some clones in this sample may be carry-over from other donors' samples.

The chain combines TRBV6-2 or TRBV6-3 with TRBJ2-1; D may be TRBD2 (5 bases). The germline CDR1 and CDR2 sequences are MNHEY and SVGEGT. V lost 10 bases and J lost 3, with 19 bases in between. This CDR3 comprises 15 residues. The CDR3 reads CANKEGRKGYNEQFF. Here the CDR3 DNA reads TGTGCCAACAAAGAGGGCAGGAAGGGCTACAATGAGCAGTTCTTC.

About this clonotype itself: Possible read error: a much larger clone is one base away. This rearrangement joins TRBV10-1 to TRBJ2-1; no clear D. Trimming took 6 bases from V and 10 from J, leaving 13 bases between them. CDR3 size: 12 residues. Germline V gene data show CDR1 as WNHNN and CDR2 as SYGVQD (reference sequence). DNA for the CDR3: TGCGCCAGCAGAGAAAGAAAGGACGAGCAGTTCTTC. Protein sequence: CASRERKDEQFF.

The genes are TRBV13 and TRBJ2-7, with a weak D call TRBD2 (5 bases). The V end lost 8 bases, the J end lost 2 bases, and 28 bases lay between the germline ends. This CDR3 has 18 amino acids. In germline, CDR1 is PRHDT, CDR2 FYEKMQ (reference sequence). The CDR3 nucleotides read TGTGCCAGCGGCTCTCTTCTTCCTCTTAGCGTTAGCGCCTACGAGCAGTACTTC. This sequence encodes CASGSLLPLSVSAYEQYF.

This clonotype was seen ten or more times. The chain joins TRBV20-1 to TRBJ2-1; possibly TRBD2 for D (5 bases). V was cut by 0 bases and J by 7 bases, with 13 bases left in between. The germline V gene has CDR1 DFQATT and CDR2 SNEGSKA (reference sequence). The CDR3 length is 14 residues. CDR3: CSAREISRENEQFF. CDR3 in DNA: TGCAGTGCTAGAGAGATATCGAGGGAGAATGAGCAGTTCTTC.

This clonotype was recorded many times. This chain connects TRBV6-5 to TRBJ2-3; TRBD2 aligns across 10 bases. Germline CDR1 and CDR2: MNHEY and SVGAGI. V dropped 6 bases and J dropped 5; count of bases not matched to a gene: 8. The CDR3 contains 15 residues. For the CDR3, the DNA is TGTGCCAGCAGCCCCGGGGCTAGCGGGAGAGATACGCAGTATTTT. Translating it yields CASSPGASGRDTQYF.

The V gene is TRBV19, the J gene TRBJ1-1, with D hard to call. This CDR3 comprises 13 residues. Germline loops: CDR1 LNHDA, CDR2 SQIVND (reference sequence). The ends were cut back, 6 bases at V and 4 bases at J, with 12 bases in the middle. Here the CDR3 DNA reads TGTGCCAGTAGCCAATCAGACTTCACTGAAGCTTTCTTT. Its translation is CASSQSDFTEAFF.

This clonotype appeared many times. The rearrangement uses TRBV2 and TRBJ2-1; 8 nucleotides line up with TRBD2. Trimming at V came to 4 bases and at J to 5 bases, leaving 10 bases not matched to a gene. CDR1 SNHLY and CDR2 FYNNEI come from the germline V gene. The CDR3 has 16 amino acids. In nucleotides, the CDR3 is TGTGCCAGCAGTGCGACCGCGGGACTAGTTAACAATGAGCAGTTCTTC. It codes for CASSATAGLVNNEQFF.

This clonotype was detected a few times. One end of the junction does not line up with germline, which may come from a read error. V gene TRBV3-1 combines with J gene TRBJ2-7; D unclear. This CDR3 region has 14 residues. CDR1 LGHDT and CDR2 YNNKEL come from the germline V gene (reference sequence). CDR3 protein: CAGSQDLAGSEQYF. For the CDR3, the DNA is TGTGCCGGCAGCCAAGATCTTGCCGGTAGTGAGCAGTACTTT.

At least ten counts were recorded for this clonotype. The chain combines TRBV2 with TRBJ2-7, with 8 bases that match TRBD2. The CDR3 is made up of 15 amino acids. Germline CDR1 is SNHLY and CDR2 is FYNNEI. V trimming: 6 bases; J trimming: 0 bases; junction bases outside the gene matches: 7. CDR3: CASRVSGTSSYEQYF. The DNA for the CDR3 is TGTGCCAGCAGGGTTAGCGGGACTAGCTCCTACGAGCAGTACTTC. Complete variable domain (other parts from reference TRBV2 and TRBJ2-7): EPEVTQTPSHQVTQMGQEVILRCVPISNHLYFYWYRQILGQKVEFLVSFYNNEISEKSEIFDDQFSVERPDGSNFTLKIRSTKLEDSAMYFCASRVSGTSSYEQYFGPGTRLTVT.

This clonotype was observed at least ten times. The J gene is TRBJ2-3, the V gene TRBV7-9; D unresolved. V was shortened by 6 bases and J by 7 bases, with 11 bases between the two germline ends. Germline assignment: CDR1 SEHNR and CDR2 FQNEAQ (reference sequence). The CDR3 covers 12 residues. The CDR3 protein is CASSPRRYTQYF. CDR3 sequence (DNA): TGTGCCAGCAGTCCCCGAAGGTATACGCAGTATTTT.

This clonotype has only one observation. A much larger clone differs by one base, so this may be a read error. This chain links TRBV11-2 with TRBJ2-1; 7 bases fit TRBD1. Germline V CDR1 and CDR2: SGHAT, FQNNGV. This CDR3 has 18 residues. V lost 0 bases and J lost 5; bases outside the gene matches: 13. CDR3 sequence: CASSLDVGEAGTDNEQFF. In DNA, the CDR3 is TGTGCCAGCAGCTTAGATGTGGGCGAGGCAGGGACAGACAATGAGCAGTTCTTC.

Concerning this clonotype: A much larger clone differs from this one at a single base, so this may be a read error. The rearrangement uses TRBV6-1 and TRBJ2-1; 8 positions agree with TRBD1. Germline V gene lookup returns CDR1 MNHNS and CDR2 SASEGT. The length of the CDR3 is 12 residues. The CDR3 DNA reads TGTGCCAGCAGGCAGGGGGCGTATGAGCAGTCCTTC. As protein: CASRQGAYEQSF.

The chain recombines TRBV10-3 with TRBJ1-1; D is uncertain. Between the trimmed V and J ends, which lost 1 base and 1 base, there was a span of 4 bases. The CDR3 covers 13 residues. Germline CDR1 reads ENHRY; CDR2 reads SYGVKD. The CDR3 nucleotides read TGTGCCATCAGTGAGTACCCGAACACTGAAGCTTTCTTT. Translating gives CAISEYPNTEAFF.

This clonotype has ten or more counts. The chain recombines TRBV20-1 with TRBJ2-2; possibly TRBD1 or TRBD2 for D (5 bases each). This CDR3 is 13 amino acids long. The V end was cut by 5 bases, the J end by 5 bases, with 12 bases between. Germline CDR1 reads DFQATT; CDR2 reads SNEGSKA (reference sequence). The CDR3 nucleotides read TGCAGTGCTCCCGGCAGGGAGACCGGGGAGCTGTTTTTT. This sequence encodes CSAPGRETGELFF.

This clonotype was seen at least ten times. V is TRBV6-5 and J is TRBJ2-1; D remains ambiguous. V lost 4 bases and J lost 2, with 12 bases in between. In germline, CDR1 is MNHEY, CDR2 SVGAGI. This CDR3 region has 15 residues. Written as DNA, the CDR3 is TGTGCCAGCAGTTTATATCGGAGCCCCTACAATGAGCAGTTCTTC. It specifies CASSLYRSPYNEQFF.

The table lists this clonotype with many counts. The J gene is TRBJ2-1, the V gene TRBV10-3; 13 bases map to TRBD2. The CDR3 has 14 amino acids. The V segment lost 7 bases and the J segment 10 bases; nucleotides outside the gene matches: 7. Germline lookup yields CDR1 ENHRY and CDR2 SYGVKD. CDR3 amino acids: CAINRGLAGPEQFF. The CDR3 DNA reads TGTGCCATCAATAGGGGACTAGCGGGACCCGAGCAGTTCTTC.